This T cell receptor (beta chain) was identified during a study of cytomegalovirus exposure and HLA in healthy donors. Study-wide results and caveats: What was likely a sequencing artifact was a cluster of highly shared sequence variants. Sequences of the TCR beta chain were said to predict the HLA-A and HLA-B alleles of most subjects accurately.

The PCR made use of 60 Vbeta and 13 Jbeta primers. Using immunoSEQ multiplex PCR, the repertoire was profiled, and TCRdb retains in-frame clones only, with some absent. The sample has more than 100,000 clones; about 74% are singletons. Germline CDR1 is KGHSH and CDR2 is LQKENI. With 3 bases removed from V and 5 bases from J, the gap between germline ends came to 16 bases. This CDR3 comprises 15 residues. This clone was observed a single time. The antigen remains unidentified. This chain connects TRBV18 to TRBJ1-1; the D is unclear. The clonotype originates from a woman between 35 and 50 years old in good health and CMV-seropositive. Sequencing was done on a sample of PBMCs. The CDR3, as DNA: TGTGCCAGCTCACCCTTTGGAGGGAGTAATACTGAAGCTTTCTTT. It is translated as CASSPFGGSNTEAFF.